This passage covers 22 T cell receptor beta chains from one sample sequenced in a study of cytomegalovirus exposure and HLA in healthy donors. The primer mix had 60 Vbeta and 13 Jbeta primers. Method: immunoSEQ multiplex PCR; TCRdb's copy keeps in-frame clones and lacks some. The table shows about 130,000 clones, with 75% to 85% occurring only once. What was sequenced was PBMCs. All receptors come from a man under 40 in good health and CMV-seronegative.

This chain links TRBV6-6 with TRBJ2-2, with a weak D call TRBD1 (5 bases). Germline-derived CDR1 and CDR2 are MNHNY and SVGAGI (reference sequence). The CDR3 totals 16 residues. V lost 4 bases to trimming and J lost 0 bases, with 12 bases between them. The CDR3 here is CASSSRTSSNTGELFF. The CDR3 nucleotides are TGTGCCAGCAGTTCGCGGACAAGCTCGAACACCGGGGAGCTGTTTTTT.

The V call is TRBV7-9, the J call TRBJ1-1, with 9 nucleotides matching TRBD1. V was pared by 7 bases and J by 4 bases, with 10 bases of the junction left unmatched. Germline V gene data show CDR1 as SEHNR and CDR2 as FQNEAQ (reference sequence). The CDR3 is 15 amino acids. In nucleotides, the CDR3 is TGTGCCAGCATCAACCGACAGGGGGTGAGCACTGAAGCTTTCTTT. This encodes CASINRQGVSTEAFF.

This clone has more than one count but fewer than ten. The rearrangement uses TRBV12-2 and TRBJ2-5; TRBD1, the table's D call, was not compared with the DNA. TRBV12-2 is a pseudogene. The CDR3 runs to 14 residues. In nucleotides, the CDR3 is TGTGCAAGTCGTTTCACAGGGGGCGCAGAGACCCAGTACTTC. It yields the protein CASRFTGGAETQYF.

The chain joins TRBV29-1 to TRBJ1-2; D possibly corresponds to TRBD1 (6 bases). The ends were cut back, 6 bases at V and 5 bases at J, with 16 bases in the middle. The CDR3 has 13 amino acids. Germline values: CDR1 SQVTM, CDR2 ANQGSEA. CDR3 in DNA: TGCAGCGTCCCCCTCGGCAGGGGTTATGGCTACACCTTC. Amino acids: CSVPLGRGYGYTF.

CDR3 residues: CASSFLANYLNEQFF. The CDR3 coding sequence is TGTGCCAGCAGCTTCCTAGCTAACTACTTGAATGAGCAGTTCTTC. The rearrangement uses TRBV7-2 and TRBJ2-1, with TRBD2 as a possible D gene (5 bases). Germline CDR1 is SGHTA and CDR2 is FQGNSA. The CDR3 covers 15 residues. V dropped 3 bases and J dropped 7 bases, with 16 bases sitting between them. Full variable domain (remainder filled in from reference TRBV7-2 and TRBJ2-1): GAGVSQSPSNKVTEKGKDVELRCDPISGHTALYWYRQSLGQGLEFLIYFQGNSAPDKSGLPSDRFSAERTGGSVSTLTIQRTQQEDSAVYLCASSFLANYLNEQFFGPGTRLTVL.

The CDR3 sequence is CASSSPAGTTNTEAFF. The CDR3 DNA follows: TGTGCCAGCAGCTCGCCGGCGGGCACCACGAACACTGAAGCTTTCTTT. The genes are TRBV7-8 and TRBJ1-1; D is uncertain. The V end lost 4 bases, the J end lost 1 base, and 16 bases lay between the germline ends. CDR1 and CDR2 (germline): SGHVS, FQNEAQ. The CDR3 loop spans 16 amino acids.

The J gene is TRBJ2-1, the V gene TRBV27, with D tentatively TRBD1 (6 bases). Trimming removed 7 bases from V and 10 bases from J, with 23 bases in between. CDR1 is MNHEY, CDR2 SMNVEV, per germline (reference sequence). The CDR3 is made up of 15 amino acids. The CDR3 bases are TGTGCCAGCACCGAAACTCCGGGACAAAGCCACGAGCAGTTCTTC. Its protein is CASTETPGQSHEQFF.

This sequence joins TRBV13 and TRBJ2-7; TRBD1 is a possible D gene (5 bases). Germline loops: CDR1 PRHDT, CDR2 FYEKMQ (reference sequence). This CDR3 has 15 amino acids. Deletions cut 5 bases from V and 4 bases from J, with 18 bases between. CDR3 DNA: TGTGCCAGCAGCCGGCCAGGGCAGGGCCCGTACGAGCAGTACTTC. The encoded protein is CASSRPGQGPYEQYF.

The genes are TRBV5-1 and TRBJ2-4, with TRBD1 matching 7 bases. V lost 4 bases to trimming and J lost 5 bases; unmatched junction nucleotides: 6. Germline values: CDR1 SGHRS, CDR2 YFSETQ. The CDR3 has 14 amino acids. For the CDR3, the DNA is TGCGCCAGCAGCATAGGACAGGTGGAAAACATTCAGTACTTC. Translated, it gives CASSIGQVENIQYF.

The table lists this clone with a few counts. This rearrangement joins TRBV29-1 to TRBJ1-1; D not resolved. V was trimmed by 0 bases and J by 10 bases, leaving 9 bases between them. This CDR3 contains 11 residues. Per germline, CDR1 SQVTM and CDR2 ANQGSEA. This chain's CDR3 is CSVEDRYGAFF. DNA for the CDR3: TGCAGCGTTGAAGATCGGTATGGAGCTTTCTTT.

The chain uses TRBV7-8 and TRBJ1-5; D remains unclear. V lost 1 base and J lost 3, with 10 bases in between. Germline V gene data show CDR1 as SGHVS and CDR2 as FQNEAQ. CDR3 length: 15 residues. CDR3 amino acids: CASSLEETPNQPQHF. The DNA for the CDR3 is TGTGCCAGCAGCTTAGAAGAGACACCCAATCAGCCCCAGCATTTT.

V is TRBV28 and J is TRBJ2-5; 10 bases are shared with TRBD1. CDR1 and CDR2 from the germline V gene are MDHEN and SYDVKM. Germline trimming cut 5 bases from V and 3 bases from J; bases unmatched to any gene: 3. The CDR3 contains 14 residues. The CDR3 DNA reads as TGTGCCAGCAGTCCGGGACAGGGGAAAGAGACCCAGTACTTC. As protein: CASSPGQGKETQYF.

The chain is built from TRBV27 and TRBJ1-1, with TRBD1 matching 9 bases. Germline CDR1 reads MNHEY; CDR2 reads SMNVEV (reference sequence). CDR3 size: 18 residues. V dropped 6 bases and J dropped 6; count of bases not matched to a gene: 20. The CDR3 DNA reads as TGTGCCAGCAGATTCAACAGGGGGCAACTTGGGTTTGTACCTGAAGCTTTCTTT. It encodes CASRFNRGQLGFVPEAFF.

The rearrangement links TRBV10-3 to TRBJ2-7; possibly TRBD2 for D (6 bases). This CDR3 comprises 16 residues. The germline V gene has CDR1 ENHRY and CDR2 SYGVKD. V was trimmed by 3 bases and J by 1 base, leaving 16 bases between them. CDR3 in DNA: TGTGCCATCAGTGACTCCGGAGGGTCTAGTTCCTACGAGCAGTACTTC. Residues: CAISDSGGSSSYEQYF.

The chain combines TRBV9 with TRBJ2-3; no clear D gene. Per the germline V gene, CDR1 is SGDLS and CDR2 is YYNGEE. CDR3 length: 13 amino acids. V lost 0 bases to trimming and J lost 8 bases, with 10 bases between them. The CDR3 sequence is CASSVGEYGTQYF. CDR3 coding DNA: TGTGCCAGCAGCGTAGGAGAGTACGGTACGCAGTATTTT.

As DNA, the CDR3 is TGCGCCAGCAGCTTCCCCGATACAGGGGGCGTTCCCGACGTCCTGACTTTC. It codes for CASSFPDTGGVPDVLTF. V gene TRBV5-1 combines with J gene TRBJ2-6, with 9 bases identical to TRBD1. V shed 2 bases, J shed 11 bases, and the junction held 14 bases outside the gene matches. Germline assignment: CDR1 SGHRS and CDR2 YFSETQ. The length of the CDR3 is 17 residues.

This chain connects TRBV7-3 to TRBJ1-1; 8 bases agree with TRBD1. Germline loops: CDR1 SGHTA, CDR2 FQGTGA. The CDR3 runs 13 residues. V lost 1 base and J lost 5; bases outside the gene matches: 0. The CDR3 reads CASSLRDRTEAFF. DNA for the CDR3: TGTGCCAGCAGCTTAAGGGACAGGACTGAAGCTTTCTTT. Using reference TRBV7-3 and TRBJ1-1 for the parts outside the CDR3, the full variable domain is GAGVSQTPSNKVTEKGKYVELRCDPISGHTALYWYRQSLGQGPEFLIYFQGTGAADDSGLPNDRFFAVRPEGSVSTLKIQRTERGDSAVYLCASSLRDRTEAFFGQGTRLTVV.

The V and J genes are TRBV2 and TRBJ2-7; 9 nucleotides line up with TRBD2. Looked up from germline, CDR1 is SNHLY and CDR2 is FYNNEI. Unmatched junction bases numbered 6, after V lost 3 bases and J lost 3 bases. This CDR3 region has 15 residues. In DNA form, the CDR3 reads TGTGCCAGCAGTGAGGCTAGCGGGATGGGCTACGAGCAGTACTTC. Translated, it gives CASSEASGMGYEQYF. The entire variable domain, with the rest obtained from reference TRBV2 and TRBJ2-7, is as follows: EPEVTQTPSHQVTQMGQEVILRCVPISNHLYFYWYRQILGQKVEFLVSFYNNEISEKSEIFDDQFSVERPDGSNFTLKIRSTKLEDSAMYFCASSEASGMGYEQYFGPGTRLTVT.

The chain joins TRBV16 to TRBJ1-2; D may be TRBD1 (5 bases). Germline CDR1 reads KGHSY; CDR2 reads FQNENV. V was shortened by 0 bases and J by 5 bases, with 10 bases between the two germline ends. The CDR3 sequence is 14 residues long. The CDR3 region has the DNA TGTGCCAGCAGCCAATCGCCAGGGCAGTATGGCTACACCTTC. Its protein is CASSQSPGQYGYTF.

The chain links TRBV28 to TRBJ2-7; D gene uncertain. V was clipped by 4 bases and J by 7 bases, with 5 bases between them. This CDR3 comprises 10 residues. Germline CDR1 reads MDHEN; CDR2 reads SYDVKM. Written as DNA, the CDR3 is TGTGCCAGCAGTTCTCGGGAGCAGTACTTC. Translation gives CASSSREQYF.

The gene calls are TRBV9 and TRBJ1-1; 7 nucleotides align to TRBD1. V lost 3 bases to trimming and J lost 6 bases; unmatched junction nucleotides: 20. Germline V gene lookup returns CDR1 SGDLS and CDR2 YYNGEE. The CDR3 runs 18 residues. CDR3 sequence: CASSAREDVGTVIAEAFF. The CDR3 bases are TGTGCCAGCAGCGCCCGAGAGGACGTAGGGACAGTCATAGCTGAAGCTTTCTTT.

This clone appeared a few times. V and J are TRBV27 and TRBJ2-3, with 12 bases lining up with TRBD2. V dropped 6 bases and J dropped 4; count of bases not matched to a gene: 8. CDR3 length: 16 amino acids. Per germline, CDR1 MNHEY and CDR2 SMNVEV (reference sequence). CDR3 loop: CASSRLAGEESDTQYF. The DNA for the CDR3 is TGTGCCAGCAGCCGACTAGCGGGAGAGGAGTCAGATACGCAGTATTTT.